In this sample, the clone carrying this T cell receptor beta chain turned up a few times. What it binds is unknown. Unique molecular identifiers were used in preparing the TCRbeta library. Via MiXCR, TCRdb re-called the PCR reads, giving one row per CDR3 protein. The sample holds a few hundred thousand distinct CDR3 sequences, about a tenth seen once. This entry belongs to a study of T-cell reconstitution after alpha-beta-depleted transplantation in children. General study results and limits: At the one-year point after transplant, T-cell counts and TCRbeta diversity were found to come mostly from T cells that had been newly produced.

In germline, CDR1 is SGHKS, CDR2 YYEKEE (reference sequence). CDR3 length: 15 residues. The V segment lost 3 bases and the J segment 4 bases; nucleotides outside the gene matches: 6. The chain employs TRBV5-5 and TRBJ1-5; 8 positions match TRBD1. The material was PBMCs, obtained before TCRalphabeta/CD19-depleted stem cell transplant. The sequence derives from a child younger than two with acute myeloid leukemia, due to receive a stem cell transplant. The DNA of the CDR3 is TGTGCCAGCAGCTCGCAGACAGGGGTGAATCAGCCCCAGCATTTT. This encodes CASSSQTGVNQPQHF. The full variable domain, rest sourced from reference TRBV5-5 and TRBJ1-5, is DAGVTQSPTHLIKTRGQQVTLRCSPISGHKSVSWYQQVLGQGPQFIFQYYEKEERGRGNFPDRFSARQFPNYSSELNVNALLLGDSALYLCASSSQTGVNQPQHFGDGTRLSIL.